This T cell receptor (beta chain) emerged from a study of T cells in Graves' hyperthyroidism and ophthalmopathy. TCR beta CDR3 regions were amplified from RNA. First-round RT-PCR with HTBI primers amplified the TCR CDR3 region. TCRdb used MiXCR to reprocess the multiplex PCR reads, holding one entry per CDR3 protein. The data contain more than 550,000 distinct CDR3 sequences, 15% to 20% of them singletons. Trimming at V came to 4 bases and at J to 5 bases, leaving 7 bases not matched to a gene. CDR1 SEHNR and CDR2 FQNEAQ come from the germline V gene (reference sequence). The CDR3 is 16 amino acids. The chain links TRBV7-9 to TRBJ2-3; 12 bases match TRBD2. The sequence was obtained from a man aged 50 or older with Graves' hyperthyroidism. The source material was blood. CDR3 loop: CASSSGLAGNLDTQYF. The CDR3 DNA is TGTGCCAGCAGCTCCGGACTAGCGGGAAATTTAGATACGCAGTATTTT.